This is a list of T cell receptor delta chains from one sample in a study of Vδ1+ human thymocytes. TCRdb repeated clone calling on the multiplex PCR reads with CATT. The table records more than 50,000 delta-chain clones, over 13% of them present only once. Material for sequencing was Vdelta1+ gamma-delta thymocytes from the thymus. All receptors derive from a girl less than two years old who had congenital heart surgery. Each CDR3 is given with its conserved first and last residue. D genes are given only for firm matches. Size values are once, few and many counts, or a class for expanded clones, and some rows have none.

v_gene	j_gene	d_gene	abundance	CDR3aa	CDR3nt
TRDV1	TRDJ1	-	few	CALGEFYDKLIF	TGTGCTCTTGGGGAATTCTACGATAAACTCATCTTT
TRDV1	TRDJ1	TRDD3	-	CALGELCVPPRTGGYAIDKLIF	TGTGCTCTTGGGGAACTTTGTGTCCCCCCACGTACTGGGGGATACGCTATCGATAAACTCATCTTT
TRDV1	TRDJ1	TRDD3	-	CALGPIGAVLGEDKLIF	TGTGCTCTTGGCCCCATAGGGGCAGTACTGGGGGAAGATAAACTCATCTTT
TRDV1	TRDJ1	-	few	CALGGCLPLAGISGCTDKLIF	TGTGCTCTTGGGGGATGCCTCCCCTTGGCTGGGATATCAGGGTGCACCGATAAACTCATCTTT
TRDV1	TRDJ1	-	-	CALGERAYYVSGAEYTDKLIF	TGTGCTCTTGGGGAAAGGGCCTACTACGTGTCTGGGGCTGAGTACACCGATAAACTCATCTTT
TRDV1	TRDJ1	TRDD3	few	CALGELKSLGLPYWGTQRYTDKLIF	TGTGCTCTTGGGGAACTGAAAAGCTTGGGCTTGCCGTACTGGGGGACACAAAGATACACCGATAAACTCATCTTT
TRDV1	TRDJ1	TRDD3	few	CALGEPSFNWGIGYTDKLIF	TGTGCTCTTGGGGAACCTTCCTTTAACTGGGGGATAGGGTACACCGATAAACTCATCTTT
TRDV1	TRDJ1	TRDD3	few	CALLPPGGFATDKLIF	TGTGCTCTCTTACCTCCTGGGGGATTCGCCACCGATAAACTCATCTTT
TRDV1	TRDJ1	TRDD3	few	CALGDGVFLLFTGGTHTLTDKLIF	TGTGCTCTTGGGGACGGGGTATTCCTACTGTTTACTGGGGGAACCCATACCCTCACCGATAAACTCATCTTT
TRDV2	TRDJ1	TRDD3	few	CACDTEALIRGILHMYTDKLIF	TGTGCCTGTGACACAGAAGCGTTAATCCGGGGGATACTCCATATGTACACCGATAAACTCATCTTT
TRDV1	TRDJ1	TRDD3	-	CALGWPSRPPLPALSVLGRTDKLIF	TGTGCTCTTGGGTGGCCTTCTCGGCCTCCCCTGCCCGCACTGTCAGTACTGGGGAGGACCGATAAACTCATCTTT
TRDV1	TRDJ1	TRDD3	few	CALGEGILGDTLYTDKLIF	TGTGCTCTTGGCGAGGGCATACTGGGGGATACGCTCTACACCGATAAACTCATCTTT
TRDV1	TRDJ1	-	-	CALGEPFSPTSNTDKLIF	TGTGCTCTTGGGGAACCATTTTCCCCCACCTCGAACACCGATAAACTCATCTTT
TRDV1	TRDJ1	-	-	CALGELIPSGGCTDKLIF	TGTGCTCTTGGGGAACTAATCCCGTCCGGAGGGTGCACCGATAAACTCATCTTT
TRDV1	TRDJ1	TRDD3	-	CALGPQTTGGGYALPYKLIF	TGTGCTCTTGGGCCCCAAACTACCGGTGGGGGATACGCGCTGCCCTATAAACTCATCTTT
TRDV1	TRDJ1	-	few	CALGSFRQPVLGYPTDKLIF	TGTGCTCTTGGGTCCTTCCGACAGCCAGTACTGGGGTACCCCACCGATAAACTCATCTTT
TRDV1	TRDJ1	TRDD3	few	CALGEIPAFRSGGYAWPYTDKLIF	TGTGCTCTTGGGGAAATCCCAGCCTTCCGCTCCGGGGGATACGCTTGGCCTTACACCGATAAACTCATCTTT
TRDV1	TRDJ1	TRDD3	-	CALGELAPTGGYWYTDKLIF	TGTGCTCTTGGGGAACTGGCCCCGACTGGGGGATACTGGTACACCGATAAACTCATCTTT
TRDV1	TRDJ1	TRDD3	few	CALGPSITGGADKLIF	TGTGCTCTTGGGCCCTCCATTACTGGGGGAGCCGATAAACTCATCTTT
TRDV1	TRDJ1	TRDD3	-	CALGEFITGLFPTEYWGIRRLIF	TGTGCTCTTGGGGAATTTATCACGGGACTCTTTCCGACAGAGTACTGGGGGATACGGAGACTCATCTTT
TRDV1	TRDJ1	TRDD3	-	CALGDAFPVLGDTDKLIF	TGTGCTCTTGGGGACGCCTTTCCTGTACTGGGGGACACCGATAAACTCATCTTT
TRDV1	TRDJ1	TRDD3	-	CALGGSSSRWGNTDKLIF	TGTGCTCTTGGGGGATCTTCGAGTCGGTGGGGGAACACCGATAAACTCATCTTT
TRDV1	TRDJ1	TRDD3	-	CALGEGLPKNWGIWNNKLIF	TGTGCTCTTGGGGAAGGCCTTCCTAAGAACTGGGGGATATGGAACAATAAACTCATCTTT
TRDV1	TRDJ1	TRDD3	few	CALGGLEWDTLAYTDKLIF	TGTGCTCTTGGGGGCCTAGAGTGGGATACGCTTGCGTACACCGATAAACTCATCTTT